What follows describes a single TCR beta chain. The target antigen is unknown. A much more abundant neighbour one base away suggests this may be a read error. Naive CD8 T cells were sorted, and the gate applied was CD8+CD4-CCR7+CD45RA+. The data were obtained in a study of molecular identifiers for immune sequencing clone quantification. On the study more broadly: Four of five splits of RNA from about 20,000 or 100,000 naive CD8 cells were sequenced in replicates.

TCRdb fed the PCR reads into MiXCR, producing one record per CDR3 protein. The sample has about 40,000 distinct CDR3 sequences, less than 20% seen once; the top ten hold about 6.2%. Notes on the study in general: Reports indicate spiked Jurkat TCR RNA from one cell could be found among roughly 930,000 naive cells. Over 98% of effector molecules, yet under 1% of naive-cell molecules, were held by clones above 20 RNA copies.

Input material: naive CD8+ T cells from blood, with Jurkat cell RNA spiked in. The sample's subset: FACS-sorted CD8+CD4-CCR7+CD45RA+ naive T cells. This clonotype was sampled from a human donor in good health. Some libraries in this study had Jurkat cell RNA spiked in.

CDR3 nucleotide sequence: TGTGCCAGCGGTTTGGACGGGAGGGCCTACGAGCAGTACTTC. Translated: CASGLDGRAYEQYF. This chain links TRBV27 with TRBJ2-7; 8 bases fit TRBD2. Germline values: CDR1 MNHEY, CDR2 SMNVEV (reference sequence). This CDR3 has 14 residues.